The T cell receptor (beta chain) under discussion was sequenced for a study of cytotoxic CD8 clonotypes in ibrutinib-treated CLL. Germline V gene sequence: CDR1 MNHNS, CDR2 SASEGT. CDR3 size: 14 residues. V was shortened by 4 bases and J by 4 bases, with 11 bases between the two germline ends. The assay was immunoSEQ multiplex PCR, and TCRdb's table has in-frame clones only and misses some. The profile shows tens of thousands of clones, less than 75% of them singletons. This clonotype was sampled from a human donor with chronic lymphocytic leukemia. V gene TRBV6-1 combines with J gene TRBJ1-5; weak D call: TRBD1 (6 bases). The material was PBMCs, obtained after 12 months of ibrutinib treatment. CDR3 protein: CASSGGAGNQPQHF. CDR3 DNA: TGTGCCAGCAGTGGGGGGGCGGGGAATCAGCCCCAGCATTTT.